Below, one T cell receptor (beta chain) is given with its context. The authors ran a second PCR of about 7 to 12 cycles using a sample-barcoded 5' primer and a J-beta primer mix. TCRdb re-called the 5' RACE reads through MiXCR, storing one row per CDR3 protein. The profile shows 650,000 to 950,000 distinct CDR3 sequences, about 42% of them singletons. The source of the sample is a study of blood T cells in healthy people across ages. The germline V gene encodes CDR1 MNHEY and CDR2 SVGAGI. This CDR3 has 16 residues. V lost 6 bases and J lost 5, with 22 bases in between. The chain uses TRBV6-5 and TRBJ2-5; D perhaps matches TRBD1 (6 bases). What was sequenced was blood. This sequence originates from a man aged 55 to 70 in good health. This chain's CDR3 is CASRSQGAGARETQYF. The CDR3 region has the DNA TGTGCCAGCAGAAGTCAAGGGGCAGGGGCACGCGAGACCCAGTACTTC.